The T cell receptor (beta chain) under discussion was sequenced for a study of cytomegalovirus exposure and HLA in healthy donors. Findings of the study overall: A missense variant in DCLRE1C was later tied to TCR beta V- and J-gene trimming. According to the study, around 150 TCR beta chains were cytomegalovirus-associated. Per a prior analysis, the majority of TCR beta V segments were productive roughly 87% or roughly 30% of the time. Later, an analysis showed that TCR beta chains associated with HLA were more clonally expanded than others that were equally common.

The table lists this clone with a few counts. Its antigen is unidentified. The germline gives CDR1 MNHNS, CDR2 SASEGT. V gave up 7 bases and J gave up 1 base, with 16 bases separating them. The CDR3 consists of 15 residues. PCR was performed using 60 Vbeta and 13 Jbeta primers. Some clones are missing from TCRdb's copy, which holds only in-frame ones; the method was immunoSEQ multiplex PCR. The repertoire holds 120,000 or so clones, with over 65% as singletons. The sequence derives from a man aged 18 to 35 in good health and CMV-seropositive. V and J are TRBV6-1 and TRBJ1-1; D might be TRBD1 (6 bases). The specimen was PBMCs. The CDR3 nucleotides read TGTGCCAGCAAGCCTCAAGGACAGACGAACACTGAAGCTTTCTTT. Its translation: CASKPQGQTNTEAFF.